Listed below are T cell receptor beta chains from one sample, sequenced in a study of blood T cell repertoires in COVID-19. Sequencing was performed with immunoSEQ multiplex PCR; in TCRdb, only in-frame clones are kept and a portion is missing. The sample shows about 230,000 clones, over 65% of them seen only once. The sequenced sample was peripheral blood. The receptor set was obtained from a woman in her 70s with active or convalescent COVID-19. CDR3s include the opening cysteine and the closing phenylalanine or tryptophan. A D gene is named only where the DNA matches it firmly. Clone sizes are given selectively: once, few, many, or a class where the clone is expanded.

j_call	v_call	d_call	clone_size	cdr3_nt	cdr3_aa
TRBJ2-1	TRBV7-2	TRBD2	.	TGTGCCAGCAGCCGTACTAGCGGGAGTTGGAATGAGCAGTTCTTC	CASSRTSGSWNEQFF
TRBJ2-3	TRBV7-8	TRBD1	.	TGTGCCAGCAGCTTTGACAGGGGAAGAGATACGCAGTATTTT	CASSFDRGRDTQYF
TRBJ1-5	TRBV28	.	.	TGTGCCAGCAGCCCCGGCTTGGGAGTTCAGCCCCAGCATTTT	CASSPGLGVQPQHF
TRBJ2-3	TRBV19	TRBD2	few	TGTGCCAGTAGTAAGACTAGCGGGGGGGCCGAGGCAGATACGCAGTATTTT	CASSKTSGGAEADTQYF
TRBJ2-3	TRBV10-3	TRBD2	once	TGTGCCACGGGGGATAGCGGGAGAGGCCCCGATACGCAGTATTTT	CATGDSGRGPDTQYF
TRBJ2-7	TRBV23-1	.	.	TGCGCCAGCAGTCAATCTCACTTATCCCCCTACGAGCAGTACTTC	CASSQSHLSPYEQYF
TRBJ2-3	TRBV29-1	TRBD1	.	TGCAGCGGTGACTCCGGGACAGCCACAGATACGCAGTATTTT	CSGDSGTATDTQYF
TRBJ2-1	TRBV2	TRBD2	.	TGTGCCAGCAGTCTAGCGGGGGCCTACAATGAGCAGTTCTTC	CASSLAGAYNEQFF
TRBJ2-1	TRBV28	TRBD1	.	TGTGCCAGCAGTTTTGACCTCGGGACAGGGAGCTACAATGAGCAGTTCTTC	CASSFDLGTGSYNEQFF
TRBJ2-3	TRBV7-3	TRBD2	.	TGTGCCAGCAGCTTGAGACAACTAGCGGGGATGGGATCTGATACGCAGTATTTT	CASSLRQLAGMGSDTQYF
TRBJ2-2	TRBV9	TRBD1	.	TGTGCCAGCAGCTTAGACAGGGTCGAGACGAACACCGGGGAGCTGTTTTTT	CASSLDRVETNTGELFF
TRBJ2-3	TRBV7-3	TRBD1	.	TGTGCCAGCAGCTTGGGACAGGTCCAAGATACGCAGTATTTT	CASSLGQVQDTQYF
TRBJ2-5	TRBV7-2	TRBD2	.	TGTGCCAGCAGCTTAGTTGGCCGGGGGGGGCAGGGGACCCAGTACTTC	CASSLVGRGGQGTQYF
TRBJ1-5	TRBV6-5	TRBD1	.	TGTGCCAGGACAGGGGGCAATCAGCCCCAGCATTTT	CARTGGNQPQHF
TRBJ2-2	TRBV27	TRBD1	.	TGTGCCAGCAGTTCCACCCGAGGGGGCGACACCGGGGAGCTGTTTTTT	CASSSTRGGDTGELFF
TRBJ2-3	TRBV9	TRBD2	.	TGTGCCAGCAGTAATAGCGGGGGGGCGACAGATACGCAGTATTTT	CASSNSGGATDTQYF
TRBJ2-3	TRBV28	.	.	TGTGCCAGCAGTTTATCGGCGCTTGCGGGTCGGTATTTT	CASSLSALAGRYF
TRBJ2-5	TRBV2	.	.	TGTGCCAGCAGTAATTTGGGGGGTTGGGCAAGCCAAGAGACCCAGTACTTC	CASSNLGGWASQETQYF
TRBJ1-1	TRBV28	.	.	TGTGCCAGCAGTTCCCCTGGGGGGACGAACACTGAAGCTTTCTTT	CASSSPGGTNTEAFF
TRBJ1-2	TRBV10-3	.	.	TGTGCCATCAGTGAGTCGAGTGGTCTACGGGACTATGGCTACACCTTC	CAISESSGLRDYGYTF
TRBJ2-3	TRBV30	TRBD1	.	TGTGCCTGGAGTACAGGGGTGGACCCAGATACGCAGTATTTT	CAWSTGVDPDTQYF
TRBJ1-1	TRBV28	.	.	TGTGCCAGCAGTACCAATACCAGGGGCGCTTTCTTT	CASSTNTRGAFF
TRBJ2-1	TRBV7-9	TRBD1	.	TGTGCCAGCAGCTTGGCGACAGGGTTTGGGCCTAGTGAGCAGTTCTTC	CASSLATGFGPSEQFF
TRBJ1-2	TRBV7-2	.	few	TGTGCCAGCAGCTTATTTTGGTCTCCTAACGGCTACACCTTC	CASSLFWSPNGYTF
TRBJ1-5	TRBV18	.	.	TGTGCCAGCTCACCAGAACAGGGAGCTCAGCCCCAGCATTTT	CASSPEQGAQPQHF
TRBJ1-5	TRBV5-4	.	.	TGTGCCAGCAGCTTGGGTTTAGGGAGAAATCAGCCCCAGCATTTT	CASSLGLGRNQPQHF
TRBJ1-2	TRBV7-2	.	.	TGTGCCAGCAGCTCCCCCACACAGGGTGGCGGCTACACCTTC	CASSSPTQGGGYTF
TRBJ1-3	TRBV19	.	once	TGTGCCAGTAGTATAAATAGAGGCTCTGGAAACACCATATATTTT	CASSINRGSGNTIYF
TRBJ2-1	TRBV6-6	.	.	TGTGCCAGCAGTTACTCTAGCGGAAATAAGCATGAGCAGTTCTTC	CASSYSSGNKHEQFF
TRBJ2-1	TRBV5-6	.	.	TGTGCCAGCAGCTTGGGTGGCATATCCTACAATGAGCAGTTCTTC	CASSLGGISYNEQFF
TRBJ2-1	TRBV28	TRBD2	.	TGTGCCAGCGGGCTTGAGGCGGGAGGGGGTTATGGTGAGCAGTTCTTC	CASGLEAGGGYGEQFF
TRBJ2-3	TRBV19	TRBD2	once	TGTGCCAGTAGTATGTGGGGGGGTCGCACAGATACGCAGTATTTT	CASSMWGGRTDTQYF
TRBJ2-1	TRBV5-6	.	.	TGTGCCAGCAGCTTGTACGGGGGTCATACCTACAATGAGCAGTTCTTC	CASSLYGGHTYNEQFF
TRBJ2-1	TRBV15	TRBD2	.	TGTGCCACCAGCAGAACCAGCGGGAGTATCAATGAGCAGTTCTTC	CATSRTSGSINEQFF
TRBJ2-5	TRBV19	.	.	TGTGCCAGTAATGACAGAACAAGGGAGACCCAGTACTTC	CASNDRTRETQYF
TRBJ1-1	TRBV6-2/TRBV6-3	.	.	TGTGCCAGCAGTTACAAGAGAGGCGGCGGGACTGAAGCTTTCTTT	CASSYKRGGGTEAFF
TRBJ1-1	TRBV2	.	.	TGTGCCAGCAGGCCGGAGCCGAGAGTGGCTTTCTTT	CASRPEPRVAFF
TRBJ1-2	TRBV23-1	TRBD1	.	TGCGCCCGCAGTCGACCAGGGGGCGCGTATTATGGCTACACCTTC	CARSRPGGAYYGYTF
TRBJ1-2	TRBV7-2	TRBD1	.	TGTGCCAGCAGCCCCACAGGGGTCTATGGCTACACCTTC	CASSPTGVYGYTF
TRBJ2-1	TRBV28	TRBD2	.	TGTGCCAGCAGTTCAGCCGGGACTAGCGGGTTCAATGAGCAGTTCTTC	CASSSAGTSGFNEQFF
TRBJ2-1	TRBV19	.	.	TGTGCCAGTAGGGATGGAGGTCAATACAATGAGCAGTTCTTC	CASRDGGQYNEQFF
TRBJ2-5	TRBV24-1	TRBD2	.	TGTGCCACCAGTGACAGCGGGACAGAGACCCAGTACTTC	CATSDSGTETQYF
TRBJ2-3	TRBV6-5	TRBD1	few	TGTGCCAGCGGGTTCGGGACAGGGAGCACAGATACGCAGTATTTT	CASGFGTGSTDTQYF
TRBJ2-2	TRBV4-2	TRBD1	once	TGTGCCAGCAGCGCAACCGGGACAGGGCTAGCCGGGGAGCTGTTTTTT	CASSATGTGLAGELFF
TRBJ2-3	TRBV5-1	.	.	TGCGCCAGCAGCTTTTCCGTGGATACGCAGTATTTT	CASSFSVDTQYF
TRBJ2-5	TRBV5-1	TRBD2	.	TGCGCCAGCAGCTTCGGCGTTAGCGGGGGGCAGACCCAGTACTTC	CASSFGVSGGQTQYF
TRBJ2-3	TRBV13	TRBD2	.	TGTGCCAGCAGCTTAGGTATTAGCGGGGCCGATACGCAGTATTTT	CASSLGISGADTQYF
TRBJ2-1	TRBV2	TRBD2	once	TGTGCCAGCCGCCGGGAGGGACATGAGCAGTTCTTC	CASRREGHEQFF
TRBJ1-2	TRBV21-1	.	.	TGTGCCAGCAGCAAAGGAGGGCTGAAGACCTATGGCTACACCTTC	CASSKGGLKTYGYTF
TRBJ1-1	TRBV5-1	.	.	TGCGCCAGCAGCTTGGGGCCGGGGGGCACTGAAGCTTTCTTT	CASSLGPGGTEAFF
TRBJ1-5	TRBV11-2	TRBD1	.	TGTGCCAGCAGCTTAGGGGGACAGGCCAATCAGCCCCAGCATTTT	CASSLGGQANQPQHF
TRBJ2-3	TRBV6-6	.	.	TGTGCCAGCAGTTACTCGACTAGTAGCAACACAGATACGCAGTATTTT	CASSYSTSSNTDTQYF
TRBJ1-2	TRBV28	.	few	TGTGCCAGCAGGAATCCAGTGTACGGCTACACCTTC	CASRNPVYGYTF
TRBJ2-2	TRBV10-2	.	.	TGCGCCAGCAGTGCCCTGGACTGGGAGCTGTTTTTT	CASSALDWELFF
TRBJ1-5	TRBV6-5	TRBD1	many	TGTGCCAGCAGCCGGGACAGGAATCAGCCCCAGCATTTT	CASSRDRNQPQHF